This T cell receptor beta chain is drawn from a study of blood T cell repertoires in COVID-19. Study-wide background: There were acute and convalescent COVID-19 samples, and they came from the United States, Italy and Spain. The analysed material was cDNA or gDNA that came from T cells, B-cell-depleted T cells, or PBMCs.

Original analysis: Cell counts per sample came from amplifying reference gene primers. Using immunoSEQ multiplex PCR, the repertoire was profiled, and TCRdb retains in-frame clones only, with some absent. That table gives V, J and clone size, and the DNA gave D and trimming. The profile shows 100,000 to 150,000 clones, 80% to 90% of them singletons. Specimen: peripheral blood. The receptor comes from a man aged 80 or over with active or convalescent COVID-19.

The DNA of the CDR3 is TGTGCCAGCAGCATAGGGACAGGACAATATAATTCACCCCTCCACTTT. Its translation: CASSIGTGQYNSPLHF. The V and J genes are TRBV7-6 and TRBJ1-6; 8 bases are a match to TRBD1. The germline V gene has CDR1 SGHVS and CDR2 FNYEAQ. The junction had 7 bases not matched to a gene; V was cut back by 5 bases and J by 4 bases. This CDR3 has 16 residues.